This T cell receptor beta chain was captured by sequencing in a study of blood T cell repertoires in COVID-19. Overall study context: Acute and convalescent COVID-19 specimens originated in the United States, Italy and Spain. In each case, the material was cDNA or gDNA derived from T cells, B-cell-depleted T cells, or PBMCs.

Per the study methods: The assay estimated nucleated cells by amplifying reference gene primers. Clones were sequenced by immunoSEQ multiplex PCR, and TCRdb holds only the in-frame ones, with some missing. The D gene and trimming were derived from the DNA, and the V and J assignments and clone size from that table. Of just under 150,000 clones in the sample, 87% were seen once. The V end lost 0 bases, the J end lost 0 bases, and 4 bases lay between the germline ends. Germline CDR1 reads SGHRS; CDR2 reads YFSETQ. The CDR3 has 13 amino acids. The TCR originated in a woman aged 45-65 years with acute or convalescent COVID-19. The sequenced sample was peripheral blood. This sequence joins TRBV5-1 and TRBJ2-7, with no clear D. The CDR3 bases are TGCGCCAGCAGCTTGGGGAGCTCCTACGAGCAGTACTTC. Translated, it gives CASSLGSSYEQYF.